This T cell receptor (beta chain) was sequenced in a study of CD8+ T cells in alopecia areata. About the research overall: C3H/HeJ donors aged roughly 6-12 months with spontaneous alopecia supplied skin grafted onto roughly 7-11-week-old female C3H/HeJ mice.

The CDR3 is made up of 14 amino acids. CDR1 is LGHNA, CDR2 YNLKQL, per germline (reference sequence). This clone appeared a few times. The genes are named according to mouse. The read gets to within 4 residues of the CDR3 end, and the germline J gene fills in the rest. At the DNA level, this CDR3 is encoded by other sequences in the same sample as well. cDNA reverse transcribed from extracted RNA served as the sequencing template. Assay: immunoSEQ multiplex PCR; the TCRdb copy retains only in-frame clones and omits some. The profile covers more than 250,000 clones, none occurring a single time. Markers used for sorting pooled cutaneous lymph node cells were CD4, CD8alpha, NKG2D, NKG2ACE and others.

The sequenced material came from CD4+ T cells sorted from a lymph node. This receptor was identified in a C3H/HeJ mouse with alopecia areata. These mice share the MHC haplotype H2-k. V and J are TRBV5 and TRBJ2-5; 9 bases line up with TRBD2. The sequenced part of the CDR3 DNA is TGTGCCAGCAGCCAAGGGACTGGGGAAGAC. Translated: CASSQGTGED. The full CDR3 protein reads CASSQGTGEDTQYF.